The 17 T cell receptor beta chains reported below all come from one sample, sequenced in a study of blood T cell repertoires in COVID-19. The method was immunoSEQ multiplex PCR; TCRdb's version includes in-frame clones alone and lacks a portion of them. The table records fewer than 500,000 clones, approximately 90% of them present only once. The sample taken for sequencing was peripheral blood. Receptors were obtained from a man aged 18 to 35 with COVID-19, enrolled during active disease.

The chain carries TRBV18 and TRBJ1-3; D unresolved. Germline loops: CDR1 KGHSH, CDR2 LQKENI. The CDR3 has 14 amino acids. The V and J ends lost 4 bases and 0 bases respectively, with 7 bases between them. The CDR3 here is CASSLQNSGNTIYF. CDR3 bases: TGTGCCAGCTCACTTCAGAACTCTGGAAACACCATATATTTT.

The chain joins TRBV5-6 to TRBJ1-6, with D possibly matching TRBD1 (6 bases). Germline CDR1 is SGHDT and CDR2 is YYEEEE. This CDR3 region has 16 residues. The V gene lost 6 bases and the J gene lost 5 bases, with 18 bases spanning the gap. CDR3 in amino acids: CASTSLGGAHNSPLHF. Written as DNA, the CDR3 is TGTGCCAGCACCTCTTTGGGGGGGGCTCATAATTCACCCCTCCACTTT.

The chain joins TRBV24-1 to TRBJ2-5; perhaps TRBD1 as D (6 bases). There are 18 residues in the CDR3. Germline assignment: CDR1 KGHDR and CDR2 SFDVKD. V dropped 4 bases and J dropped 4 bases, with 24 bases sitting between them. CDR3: CATSESHRDTSPPETQYF. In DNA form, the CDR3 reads TGTGCCACCAGTGAATCACACCGGGACACAAGCCCCCCAGAGACCCAGTACTTC.

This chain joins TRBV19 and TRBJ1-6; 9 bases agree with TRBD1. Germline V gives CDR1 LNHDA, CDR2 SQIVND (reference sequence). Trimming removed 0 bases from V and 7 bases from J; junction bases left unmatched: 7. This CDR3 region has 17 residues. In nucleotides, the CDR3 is TGTGCCAGTAGTATAGATCTAGGGACAGGGTTAAATTCACCCCTCCACTTT. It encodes CASSIDLGTGLNSPLHF.

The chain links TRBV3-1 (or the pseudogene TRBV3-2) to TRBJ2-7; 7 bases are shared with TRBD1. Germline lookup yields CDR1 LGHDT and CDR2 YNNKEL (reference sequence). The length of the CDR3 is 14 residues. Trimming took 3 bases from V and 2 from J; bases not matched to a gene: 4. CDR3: CASSHWDRAYEQYF. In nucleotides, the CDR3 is TGTGCCAGCAGCCACTGGGACAGAGCCTACGAGCAGTACTTC.

DNA of the CDR3: TGTGCCAGCAGTTACTCCGGGGTAGCGGATACGCAGTATTTT. Protein product: CASSYSGVADTQYF. This rearrangement joins TRBV6-5 to TRBJ2-3, with D possibly TRBD2 on 5 matching bases. V gave up 0 bases and J gave up 6 bases, with 10 bases separating them. The CDR3 has 14 residues. The germline gives CDR1 MNHEY, CDR2 SVGAGI.

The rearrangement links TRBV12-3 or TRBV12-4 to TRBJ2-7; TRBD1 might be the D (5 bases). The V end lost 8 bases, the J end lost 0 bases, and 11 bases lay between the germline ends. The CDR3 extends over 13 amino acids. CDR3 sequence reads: CASHRSDSYEQYF. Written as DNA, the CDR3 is TGTGCCAGCCACAGGTCAGACTCCTACGAGCAGTACTTC.

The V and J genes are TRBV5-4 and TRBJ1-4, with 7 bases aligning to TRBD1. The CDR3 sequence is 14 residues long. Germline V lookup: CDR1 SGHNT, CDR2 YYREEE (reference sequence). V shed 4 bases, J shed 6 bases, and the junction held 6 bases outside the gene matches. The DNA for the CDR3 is TGTGCCAGCAGCGGAGGGGGCGCTTATGAAAAACTGTTTTTT. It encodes CASSGGGAYEKLFF.

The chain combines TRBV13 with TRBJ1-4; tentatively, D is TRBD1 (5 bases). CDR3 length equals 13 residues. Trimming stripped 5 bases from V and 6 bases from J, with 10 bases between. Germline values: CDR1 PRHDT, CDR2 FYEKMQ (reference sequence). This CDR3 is CASSDGQDEKLFF. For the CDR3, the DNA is TGTGCCAGCAGCGACGGACAAGATGAAAAACTGTTTTTT.

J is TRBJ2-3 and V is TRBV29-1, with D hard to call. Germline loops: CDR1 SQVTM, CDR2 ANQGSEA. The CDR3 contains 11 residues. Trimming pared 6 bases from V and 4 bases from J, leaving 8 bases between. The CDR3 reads CSVPGPDTQYF. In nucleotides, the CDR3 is TGCAGCGTGCCGGGTCCAGATACGCAGTATTTT.

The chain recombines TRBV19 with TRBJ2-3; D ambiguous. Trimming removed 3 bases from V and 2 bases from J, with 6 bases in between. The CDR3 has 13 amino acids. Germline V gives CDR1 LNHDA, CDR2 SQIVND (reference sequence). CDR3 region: CASSILLTDTQYF. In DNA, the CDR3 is TGTGCCAGTAGTATCCTACTCACAGATACGCAGTATTTT.

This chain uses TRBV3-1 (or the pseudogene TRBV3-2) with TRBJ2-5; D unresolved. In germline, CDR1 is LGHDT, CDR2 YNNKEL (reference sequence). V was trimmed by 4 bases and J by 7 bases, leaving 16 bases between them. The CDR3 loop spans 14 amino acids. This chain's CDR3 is CASSPGSSLGTQYF. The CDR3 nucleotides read TGTGCCAGCAGCCCCGGCTCCTCGCTAGGGACCCAGTACTTC.

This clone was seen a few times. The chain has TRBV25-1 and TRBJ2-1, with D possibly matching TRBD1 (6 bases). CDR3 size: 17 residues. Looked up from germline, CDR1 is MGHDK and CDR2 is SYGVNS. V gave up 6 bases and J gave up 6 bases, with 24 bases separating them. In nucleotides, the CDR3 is TGTGCCAGCAGCGAGCCGGCCCCCCCAGGGGCCTTCAATGAGCAGTTCTTC. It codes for CASSEPAPPGAFNEQFF. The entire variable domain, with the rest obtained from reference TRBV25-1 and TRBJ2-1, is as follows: EADIYQTPRYLVIGTGKKITLECSQTMGHDKMYWYQQDPGMELHLIHYSYGVNSTEKGDLSSESTVSRIRTEHFPLTLESARPSHTSQYLCASSEPAPPGAFNEQFFGPGTRLTVL.

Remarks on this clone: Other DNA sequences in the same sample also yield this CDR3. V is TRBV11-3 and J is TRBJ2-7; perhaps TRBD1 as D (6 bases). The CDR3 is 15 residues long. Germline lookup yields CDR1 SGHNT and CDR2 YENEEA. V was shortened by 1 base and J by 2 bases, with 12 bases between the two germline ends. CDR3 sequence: CASSLVGRGPYEQYF. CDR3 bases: TGTGCCAGCAGCTTAGTTGGCAGGGGCCCCTACGAGCAGTACTTC.

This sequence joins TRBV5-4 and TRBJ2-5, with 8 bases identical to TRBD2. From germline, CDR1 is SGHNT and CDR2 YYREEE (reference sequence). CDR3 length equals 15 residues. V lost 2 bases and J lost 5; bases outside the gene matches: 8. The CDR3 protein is CASSFPGGAVETQYF. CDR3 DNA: TGTGCCAGCAGCTTTCCGGGGGGGGCCGTGGAGACCCAGTACTTC.

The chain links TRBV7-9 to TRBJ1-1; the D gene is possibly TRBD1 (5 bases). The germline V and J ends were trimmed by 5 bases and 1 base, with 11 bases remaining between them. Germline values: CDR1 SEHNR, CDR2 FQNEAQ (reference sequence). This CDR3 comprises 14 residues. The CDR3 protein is CASSPGHTNTEAFF. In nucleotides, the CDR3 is TGTGCCAGCAGCCCTGGACACACGAACACTGAAGCTTTCTTT.

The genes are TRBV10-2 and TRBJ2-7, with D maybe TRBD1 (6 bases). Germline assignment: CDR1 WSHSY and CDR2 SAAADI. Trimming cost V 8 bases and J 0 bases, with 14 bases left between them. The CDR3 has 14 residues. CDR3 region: CASGQGHYSYEQYF. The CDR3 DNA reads TGCGCCAGCGGGCAGGGGCACTACTCCTACGAGCAGTACTTC.